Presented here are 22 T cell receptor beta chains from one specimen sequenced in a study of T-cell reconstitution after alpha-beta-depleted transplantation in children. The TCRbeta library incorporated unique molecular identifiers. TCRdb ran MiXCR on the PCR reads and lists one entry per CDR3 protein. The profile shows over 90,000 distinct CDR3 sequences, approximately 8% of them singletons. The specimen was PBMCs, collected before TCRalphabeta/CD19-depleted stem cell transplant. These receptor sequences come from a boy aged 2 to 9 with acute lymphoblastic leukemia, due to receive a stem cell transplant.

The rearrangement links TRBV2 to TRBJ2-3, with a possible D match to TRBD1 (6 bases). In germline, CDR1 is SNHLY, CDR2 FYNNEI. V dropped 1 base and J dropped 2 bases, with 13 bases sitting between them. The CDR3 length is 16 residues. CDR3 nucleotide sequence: TGTGCCAGCAGTGAAGTGTTGGACAGATTCACAGATACGCAGTATTTT. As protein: CASSEVLDRFTDTQYF.

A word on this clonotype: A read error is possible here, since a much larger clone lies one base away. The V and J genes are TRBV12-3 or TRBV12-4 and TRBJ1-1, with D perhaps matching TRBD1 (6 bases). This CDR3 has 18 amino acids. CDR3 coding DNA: TGTGCCATCAGTTTGGCCGGCAGGGGTTTATCCCTGAACACTGAAGCTTTCTTT. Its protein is CAISLAGRGLSLNTEAFF.

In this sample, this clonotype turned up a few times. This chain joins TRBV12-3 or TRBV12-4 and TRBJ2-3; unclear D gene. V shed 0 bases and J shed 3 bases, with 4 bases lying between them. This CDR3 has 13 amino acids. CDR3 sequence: CASSLARTDTQYF. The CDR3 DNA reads TGTGCCAGCAGTTTAGCGAGGACAGATACGCAGTATTTT.

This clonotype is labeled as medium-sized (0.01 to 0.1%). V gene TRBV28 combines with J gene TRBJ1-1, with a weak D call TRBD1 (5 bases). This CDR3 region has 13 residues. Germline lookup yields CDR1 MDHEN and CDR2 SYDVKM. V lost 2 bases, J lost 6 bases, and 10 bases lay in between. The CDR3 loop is CASSLEGSAEAFF. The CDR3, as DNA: TGTGCCAGCAGTTTAGAGGGGAGCGCTGAAGCTTTCTTT.

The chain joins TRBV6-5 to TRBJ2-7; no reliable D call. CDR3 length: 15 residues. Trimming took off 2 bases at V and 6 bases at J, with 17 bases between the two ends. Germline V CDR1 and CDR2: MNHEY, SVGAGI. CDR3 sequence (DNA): TGTGCCAGCAGTTACGGGTTTGGCCAGTTCGGCGAGCAGTACTTC. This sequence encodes CASSYGFGQFGEQYF.

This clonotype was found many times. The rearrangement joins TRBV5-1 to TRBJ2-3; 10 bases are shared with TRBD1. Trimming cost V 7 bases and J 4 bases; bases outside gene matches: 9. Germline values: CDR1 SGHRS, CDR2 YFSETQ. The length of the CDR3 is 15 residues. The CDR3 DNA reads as TGCGCCAGCTACCCCCGGGACAGGGGTGCAGATACGCAGTATTTT. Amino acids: CASYPRDRGADTQYF.

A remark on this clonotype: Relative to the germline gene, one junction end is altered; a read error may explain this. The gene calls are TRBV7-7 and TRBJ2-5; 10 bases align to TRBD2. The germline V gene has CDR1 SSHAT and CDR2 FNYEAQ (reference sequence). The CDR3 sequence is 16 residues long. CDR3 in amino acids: CASSDILAGGQETQYF. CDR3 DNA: TGTGCTAGCAGTGACATATTAGCGGGGGGCCAGGAGACCCAGTACTTC.

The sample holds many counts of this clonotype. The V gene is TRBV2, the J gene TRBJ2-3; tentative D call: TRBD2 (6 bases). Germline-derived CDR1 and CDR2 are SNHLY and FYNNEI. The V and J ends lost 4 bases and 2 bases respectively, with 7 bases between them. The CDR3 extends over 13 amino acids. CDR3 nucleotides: TGTGCCAGCAGTGGGGACTTCACAGATACGCAGTATTTT. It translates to CASSGDFTDTQYF.

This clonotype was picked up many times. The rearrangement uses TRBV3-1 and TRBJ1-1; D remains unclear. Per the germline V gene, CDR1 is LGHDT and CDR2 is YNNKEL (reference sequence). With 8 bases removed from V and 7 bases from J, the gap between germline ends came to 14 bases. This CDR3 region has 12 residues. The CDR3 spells CASSLMTSEAFF. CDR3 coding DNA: TGTGCCAGCTCCCTCATGACTAGTGAAGCTTTCTTT.

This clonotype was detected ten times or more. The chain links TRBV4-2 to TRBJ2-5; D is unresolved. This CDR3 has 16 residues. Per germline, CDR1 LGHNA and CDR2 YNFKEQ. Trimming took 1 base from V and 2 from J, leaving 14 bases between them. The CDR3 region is CASSQVGLGIQETQYF. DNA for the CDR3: TGTGCCAGCAGCCAAGTAGGGTTGGGAATACAAGAGACCCAGTACTTC.

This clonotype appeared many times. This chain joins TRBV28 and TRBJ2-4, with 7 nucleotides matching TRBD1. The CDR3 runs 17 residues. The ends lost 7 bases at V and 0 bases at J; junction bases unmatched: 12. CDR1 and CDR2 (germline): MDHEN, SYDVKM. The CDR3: CASTDRSFNIAKNIQYF. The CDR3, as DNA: TGTGCCAGCACGGACAGGTCTTTCAATATAGCCAAAAACATTCAGTACTTC.

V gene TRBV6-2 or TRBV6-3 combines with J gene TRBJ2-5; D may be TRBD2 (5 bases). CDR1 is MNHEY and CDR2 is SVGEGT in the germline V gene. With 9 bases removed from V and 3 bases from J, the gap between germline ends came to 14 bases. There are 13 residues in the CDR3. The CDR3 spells CASLKWGEETQYF. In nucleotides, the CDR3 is TGTGCCAGTCTAAAATGGGGAGAAGAGACCCAGTACTTC.

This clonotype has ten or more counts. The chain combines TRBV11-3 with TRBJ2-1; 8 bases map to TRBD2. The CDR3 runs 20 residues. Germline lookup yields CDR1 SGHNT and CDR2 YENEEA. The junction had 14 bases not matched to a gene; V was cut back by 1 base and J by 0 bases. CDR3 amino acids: CASSLGRLRGGQGSYNEQFF. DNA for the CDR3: TGTGCCAGCAGCTTAGGAAGGTTACGGGGGGGCCAAGGCTCCTACAATGAGCAGTTCTTC. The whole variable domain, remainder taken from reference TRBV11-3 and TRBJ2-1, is EAGVVQSPRYKIIEKKQPVAFWCNPISGHNTLYWYLQNLGQGPELLIRYENEEAVDDSQLPKDRFSAERLKGVDSTLKIQPAELGDSAVYLCASSLGRLRGGQGSYNEQFFGPGTRLTVL.

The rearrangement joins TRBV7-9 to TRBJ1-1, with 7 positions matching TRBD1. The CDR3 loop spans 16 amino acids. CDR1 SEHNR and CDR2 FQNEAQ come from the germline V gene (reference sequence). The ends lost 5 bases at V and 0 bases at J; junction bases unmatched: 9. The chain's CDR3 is CASSAGTVIMNTEAFF. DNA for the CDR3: TGTGCCAGCAGCGCCGGGACAGTAATCATGAACACTGAAGCTTTCTTT. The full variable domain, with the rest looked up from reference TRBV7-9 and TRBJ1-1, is DTGVSQNPRHKITKRGQNVTFRCDPISEHNRLYWYRQTLGQGPEFLTYFQNEAQLEKSRLLSDRFSAERPKGSFSTLEIQRTEQGDSAMYLCASSAGTVIMNTEAFFGQGTRLTVV.

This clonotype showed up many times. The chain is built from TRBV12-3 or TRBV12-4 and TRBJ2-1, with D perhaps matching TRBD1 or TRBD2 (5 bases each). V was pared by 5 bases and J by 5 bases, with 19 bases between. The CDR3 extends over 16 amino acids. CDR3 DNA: TGTGCCAGCAGTATCGGATACCGGGACGCTAACAATGAGCAGTTCTTC. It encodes CASSIGYRDANNEQFF.

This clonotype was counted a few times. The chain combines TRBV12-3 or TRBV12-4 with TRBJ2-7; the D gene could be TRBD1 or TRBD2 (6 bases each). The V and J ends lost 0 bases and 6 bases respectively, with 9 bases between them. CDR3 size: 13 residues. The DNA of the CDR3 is TGTGCCAGCAGTTTAGCCAGGGGAGGCGAGCAGTACTTC. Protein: CASSLARGGEQYF.

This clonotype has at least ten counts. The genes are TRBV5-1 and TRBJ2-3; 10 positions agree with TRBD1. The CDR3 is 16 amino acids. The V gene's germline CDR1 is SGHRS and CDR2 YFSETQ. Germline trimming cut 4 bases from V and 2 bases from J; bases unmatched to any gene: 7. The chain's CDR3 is CASSVPGTGATDTQYF. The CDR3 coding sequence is TGCGCCAGCAGCGTACCCGGGACAGGGGCCACAGATACGCAGTATTTT.

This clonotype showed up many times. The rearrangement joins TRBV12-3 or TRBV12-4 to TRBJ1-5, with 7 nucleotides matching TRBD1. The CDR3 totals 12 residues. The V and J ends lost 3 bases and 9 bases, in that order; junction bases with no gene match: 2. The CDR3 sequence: CASSFRGGPQHF. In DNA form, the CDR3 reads TGTGCCAGCAGTTTCAGGGGGGGGCCCCAGCATTTT.

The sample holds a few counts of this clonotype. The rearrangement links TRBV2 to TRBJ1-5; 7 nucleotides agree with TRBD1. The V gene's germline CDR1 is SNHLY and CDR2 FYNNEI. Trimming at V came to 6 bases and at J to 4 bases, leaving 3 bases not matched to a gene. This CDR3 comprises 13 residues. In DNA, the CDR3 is TGTGCCAGCAGGGCGACAGGGAATCAGCCCCAGCATTTT. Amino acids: CASRATGNQPQHF.

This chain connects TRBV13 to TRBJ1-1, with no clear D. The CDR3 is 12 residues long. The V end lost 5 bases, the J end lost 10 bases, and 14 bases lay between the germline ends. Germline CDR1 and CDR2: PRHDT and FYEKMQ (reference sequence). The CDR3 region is CASSTQTSVAFF. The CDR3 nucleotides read TGTGCCAGCAGCACCCAGACTTCGGTAGCTTTCTTT.

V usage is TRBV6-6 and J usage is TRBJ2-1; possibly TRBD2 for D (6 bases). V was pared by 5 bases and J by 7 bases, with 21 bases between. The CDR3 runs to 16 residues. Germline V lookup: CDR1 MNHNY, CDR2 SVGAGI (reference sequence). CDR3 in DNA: TGTGCCAGCAGTGACAGACTAGAGCCCTTAGGAAATGAGCAGTTCTTC. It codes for CASSDRLEPLGNEQFF.

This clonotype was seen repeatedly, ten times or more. Here the CDR3 DNA reads TGTGCCAGCAGCGCAGAAGGGTTCAATCAGCCCCAGCATTTT. Protein: CASSAEGFNQPQHF. The rearrangement uses TRBV7-6 and TRBJ1-5, with D unclear. The CDR3 contains 14 residues. V lost 5 bases and J 3 bases, leaving 11 bases between the germline ends. Looked up from germline, CDR1 is SGHVS and CDR2 is FNYEAQ.